This T cell receptor beta chain comes out of a study of T-cell reconstitution after alpha-beta-depleted transplantation in children. The V gene's germline CDR1 is SGHVS and CDR2 FQNEAQ. With 8 bases clipped from V and 4 bases from J, the junction kept 20 bases outside the gene matches. The CDR3 covers 18 residues. Preparation of the TCRbeta library used unique molecular identifiers. TCRdb called the PCR reads again in MiXCR, with one record for every CDR3 protein. In the table there are roughly 500,000 distinct CDR3 sequences, 15% to 20% of which are singletons. The J gene is TRBJ1-5, the V gene TRBV7-8; 7 bases line up with TRBD1. Here the sequenced sample was PBMCs from the stem cell graft donor, taken from the stem cell graft. The sequence was obtained from a human donor who donated a stem cell graft to a child with acute lymphoblastic leukemia. CDR3 loop: CASGPQGGSLGPNQPQHF. DNA for the CDR3: TGTGCCAGCGGCCCCCAGGGGGGTTCTCTTGGGCCTAATCAGCCCCAGCATTTT. Filled out from reference TRBV7-8 and TRBJ1-5, the complete variable domain reads GAGVSQSPRYKVAKRGQDVALRCDPISGHVSLFWYQQALGQGPEFLTYFQNEAQLDKSGLPSDRFFAERPEGSVSTLKIQRTQQEDSAVYLCASGPQGGSLGPNQPQHFGDGTRLSIL.